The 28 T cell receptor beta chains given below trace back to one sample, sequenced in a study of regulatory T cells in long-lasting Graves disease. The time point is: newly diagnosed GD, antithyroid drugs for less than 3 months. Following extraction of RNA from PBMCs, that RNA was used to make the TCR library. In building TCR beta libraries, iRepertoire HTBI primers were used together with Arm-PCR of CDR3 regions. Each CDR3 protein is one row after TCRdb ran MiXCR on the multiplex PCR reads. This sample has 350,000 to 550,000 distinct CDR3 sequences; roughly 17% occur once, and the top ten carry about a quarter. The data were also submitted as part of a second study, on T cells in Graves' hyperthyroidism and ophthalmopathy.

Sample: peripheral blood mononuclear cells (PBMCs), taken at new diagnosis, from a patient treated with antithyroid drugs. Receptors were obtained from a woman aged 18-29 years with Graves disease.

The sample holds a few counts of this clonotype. This CDR3 is CASSLGHRESNEQYF. The CDR3 coding sequence is TGTGCCAGCAGCCTGGGACACCGAGAGAGCAACGAGCAGTACTTC. The J gene is TRBJ2-7, the V gene TRBV7-9; perhaps TRBD1 as D (6 bases). The germline gives CDR1 SEHNR, CDR2 FQNEAQ (reference sequence). V was trimmed by 5 bases and J by 5 bases, leaving 19 bases between them. This CDR3 is built from 15 residues.

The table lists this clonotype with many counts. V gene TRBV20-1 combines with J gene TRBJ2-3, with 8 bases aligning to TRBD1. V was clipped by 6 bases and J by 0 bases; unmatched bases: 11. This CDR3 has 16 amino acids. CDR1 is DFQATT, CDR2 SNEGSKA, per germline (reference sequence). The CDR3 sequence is CSADKPGQASTDTQYF. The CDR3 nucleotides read TGCAGTGCGGACAAACCGGGACAGGCGAGCACAGATACGCAGTATTTT.

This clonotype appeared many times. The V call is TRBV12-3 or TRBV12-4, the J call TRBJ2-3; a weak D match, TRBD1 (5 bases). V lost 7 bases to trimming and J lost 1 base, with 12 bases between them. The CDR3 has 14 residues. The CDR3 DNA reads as TGTGCCAGCACCCCAGGGCGTGGCACAGATACGCAGTATTTT. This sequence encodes CASTPGRGTDTQYF.

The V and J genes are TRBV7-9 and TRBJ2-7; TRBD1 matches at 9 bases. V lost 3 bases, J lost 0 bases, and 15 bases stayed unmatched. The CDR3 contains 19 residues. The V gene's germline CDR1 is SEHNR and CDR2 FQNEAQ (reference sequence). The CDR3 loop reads CASSFPITGGRGGSYEQYF. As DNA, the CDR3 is TGTGCCAGCAGCTTTCCGATCACAGGGGGCCGCGGTGGCTCCTACGAGCAGTACTTC.

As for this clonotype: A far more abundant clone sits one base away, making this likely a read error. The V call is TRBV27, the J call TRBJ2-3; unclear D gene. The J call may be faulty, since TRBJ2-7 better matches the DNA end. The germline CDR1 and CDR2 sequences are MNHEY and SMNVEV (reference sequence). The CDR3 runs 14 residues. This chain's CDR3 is CASSLTSNSCEQYF. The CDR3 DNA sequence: TGTGCCAGCAGTTTAACCTCGAACTCCTGCGAGCAGTACTTC.

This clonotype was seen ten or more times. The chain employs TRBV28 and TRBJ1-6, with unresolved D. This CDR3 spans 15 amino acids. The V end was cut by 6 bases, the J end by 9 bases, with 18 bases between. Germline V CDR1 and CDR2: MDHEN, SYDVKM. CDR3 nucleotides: TGTGCCAGCAGGGCCGGGTCCTATACTTTTTCACCCCTCCACTTT. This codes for CASRAGSYTFSPLHF.

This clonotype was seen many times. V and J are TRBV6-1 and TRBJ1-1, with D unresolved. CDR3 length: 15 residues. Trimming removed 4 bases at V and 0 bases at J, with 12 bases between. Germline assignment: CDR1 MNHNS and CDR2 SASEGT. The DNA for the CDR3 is TGTGCCAGCAGTGTAAGCCTTATCCTGAACACTGAAGCTTTCTTT. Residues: CASSVSLILNTEAFF.

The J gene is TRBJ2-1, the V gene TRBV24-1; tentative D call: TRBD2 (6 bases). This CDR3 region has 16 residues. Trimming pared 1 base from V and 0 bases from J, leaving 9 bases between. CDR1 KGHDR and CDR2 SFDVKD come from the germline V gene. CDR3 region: CATSDLRGSSYNEQFF. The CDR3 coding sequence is TGTGCCACCAGTGATTTACGGGGGTCCTCCTACAATGAGCAGTTCTTC.

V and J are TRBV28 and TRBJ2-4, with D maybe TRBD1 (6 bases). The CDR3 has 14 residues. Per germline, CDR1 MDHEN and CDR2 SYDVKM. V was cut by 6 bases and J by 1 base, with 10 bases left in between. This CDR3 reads CASSAQGAKNIQYF. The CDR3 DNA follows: TGTGCCAGCAGCGCCCAGGGGGCCAAAAACATTCAGTACTTC.

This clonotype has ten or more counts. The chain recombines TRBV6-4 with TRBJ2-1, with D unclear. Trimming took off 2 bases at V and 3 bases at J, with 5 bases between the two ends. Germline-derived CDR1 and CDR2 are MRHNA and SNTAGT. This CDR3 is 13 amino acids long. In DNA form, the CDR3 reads TGTGCCAGCAGTGACACAGACTACAATGAGCAGTTCTTC. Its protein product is CASSDTDYNEQFF.

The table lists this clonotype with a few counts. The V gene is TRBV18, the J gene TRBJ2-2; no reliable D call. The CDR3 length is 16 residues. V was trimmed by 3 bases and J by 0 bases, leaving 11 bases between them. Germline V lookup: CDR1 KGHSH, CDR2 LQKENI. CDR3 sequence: CASSPRRFANTGELFF. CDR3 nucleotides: TGTGCCAGCTCACCTCGGCGGTTCGCGAACACCGGGGAGCTGTTTTTT.

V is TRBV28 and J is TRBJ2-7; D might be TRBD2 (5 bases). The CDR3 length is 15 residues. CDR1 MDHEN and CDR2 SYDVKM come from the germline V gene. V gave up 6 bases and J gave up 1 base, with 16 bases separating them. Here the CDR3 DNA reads TGTGCCAGCAGCGGTACGGGGTCTATGTCCTACGAGCAGTACTTC. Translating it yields CASSGTGSMSYEQYF.

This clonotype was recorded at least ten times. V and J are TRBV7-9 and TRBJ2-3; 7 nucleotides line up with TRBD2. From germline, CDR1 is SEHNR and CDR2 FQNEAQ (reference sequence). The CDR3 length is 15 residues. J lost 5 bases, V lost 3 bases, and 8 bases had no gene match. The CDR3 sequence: CASSFSREQRDTQYF. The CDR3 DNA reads TGTGCCAGCAGCTTTTCGCGGGAGCAAAGAGATACGCAGTATTTT.

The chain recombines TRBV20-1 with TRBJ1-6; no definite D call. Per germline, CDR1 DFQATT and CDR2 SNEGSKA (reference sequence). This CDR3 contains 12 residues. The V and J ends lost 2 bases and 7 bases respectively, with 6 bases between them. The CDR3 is CSARSVNSPLHF. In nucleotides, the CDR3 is TGCAGTGCTAGATCTGTAAATTCACCCCTCCACTTT.

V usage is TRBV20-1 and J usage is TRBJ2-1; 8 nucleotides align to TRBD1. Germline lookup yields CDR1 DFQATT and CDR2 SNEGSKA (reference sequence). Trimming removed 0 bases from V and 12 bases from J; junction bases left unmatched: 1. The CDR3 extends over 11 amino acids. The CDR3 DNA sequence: TGCAGTGCTAGAGATGGGACAGGGCAGTTCTTC. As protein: CSARDGTGQFF.

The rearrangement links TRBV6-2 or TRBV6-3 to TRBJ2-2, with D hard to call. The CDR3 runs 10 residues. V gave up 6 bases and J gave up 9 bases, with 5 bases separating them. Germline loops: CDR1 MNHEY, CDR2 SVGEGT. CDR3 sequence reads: CASRSRELFF. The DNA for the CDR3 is TGTGCCAGCAGATCCAGGGAGCTGTTTTTT.

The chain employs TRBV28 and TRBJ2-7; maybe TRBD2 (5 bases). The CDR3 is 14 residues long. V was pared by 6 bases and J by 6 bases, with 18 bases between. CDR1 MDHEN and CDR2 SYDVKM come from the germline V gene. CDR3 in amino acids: CASSRNILEAEQYF. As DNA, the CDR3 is TGTGCCAGCAGCCGTAATATCTTGGAGGCCGAGCAGTACTTC.

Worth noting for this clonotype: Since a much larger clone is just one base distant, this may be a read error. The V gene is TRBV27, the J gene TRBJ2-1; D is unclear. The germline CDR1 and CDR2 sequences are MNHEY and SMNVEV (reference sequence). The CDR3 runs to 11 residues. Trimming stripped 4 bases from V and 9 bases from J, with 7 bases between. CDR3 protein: CASSSAPEQFF. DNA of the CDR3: TGTGCCAGCAGTTCCGCACCTGAGCAGTTCTTC.

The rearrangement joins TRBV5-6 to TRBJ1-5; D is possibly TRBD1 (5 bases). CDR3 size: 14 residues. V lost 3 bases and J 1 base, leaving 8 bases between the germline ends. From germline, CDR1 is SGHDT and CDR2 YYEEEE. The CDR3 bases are TGTGCCAGCAGCTGGGGGGACAGCAATCAGCCCCAGCATTTT. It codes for CASSWGDSNQPQHF.

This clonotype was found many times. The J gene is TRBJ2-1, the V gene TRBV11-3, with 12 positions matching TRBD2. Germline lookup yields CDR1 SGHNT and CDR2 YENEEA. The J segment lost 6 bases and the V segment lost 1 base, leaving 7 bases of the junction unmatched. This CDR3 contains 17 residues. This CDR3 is CASSLGRTSGIGNEQFF. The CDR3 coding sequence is TGTGCCAGCAGCTTAGGTAGGACTAGCGGGATTGGCAATGAGCAGTTCTTC.

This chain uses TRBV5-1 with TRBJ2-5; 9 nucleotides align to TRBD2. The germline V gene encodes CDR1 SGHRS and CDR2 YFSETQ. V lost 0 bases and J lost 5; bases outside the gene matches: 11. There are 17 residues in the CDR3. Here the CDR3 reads CASSLASSGNPRETQYF. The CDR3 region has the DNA TGCGCCAGCAGCTTGGCCTCTAGCGGGAACCCTCGGGAGACCCAGTACTTC.

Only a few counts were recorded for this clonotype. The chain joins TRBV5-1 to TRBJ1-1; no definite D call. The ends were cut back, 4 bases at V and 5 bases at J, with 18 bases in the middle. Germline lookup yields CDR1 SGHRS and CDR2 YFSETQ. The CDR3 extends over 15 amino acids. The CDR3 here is CASSQDRTPLTEAFF. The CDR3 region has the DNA TGCGCCAGCAGCCAGGATCGGACTCCCTTGACTGAAGCTTTCTTT. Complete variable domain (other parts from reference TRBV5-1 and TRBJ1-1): KAGVTQTPRYLIKTRGQQVTLSCSPISGHRSVSWYQQTPGQGLQFLFEYFSETQRNKGNFPGRFSGRQFSNSRSEMNVSTLELGDSALYLCASSQDRTPLTEAFFGQGTRLTVV.

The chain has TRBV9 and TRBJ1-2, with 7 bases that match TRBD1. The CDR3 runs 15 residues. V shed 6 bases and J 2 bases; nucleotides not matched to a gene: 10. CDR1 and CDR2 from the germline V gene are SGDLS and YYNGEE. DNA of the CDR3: TGTGCCAGCACCCCCTGGGGGACAGACAACTATGGCTACACCTTC. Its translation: CASTPWGTDNYGYTF.

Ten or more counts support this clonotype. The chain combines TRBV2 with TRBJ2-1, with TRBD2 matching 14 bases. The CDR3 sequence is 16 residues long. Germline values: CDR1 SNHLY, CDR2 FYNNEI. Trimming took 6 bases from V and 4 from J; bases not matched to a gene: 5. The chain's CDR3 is CASRDGTSGGYNEQFF. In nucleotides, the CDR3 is TGTGCCAGCAGGGACGGGACTAGCGGGGGATACAATGAGCAGTTCTTC. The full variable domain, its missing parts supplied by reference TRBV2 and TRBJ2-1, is EPEVTQTPSHQVTQMGQEVILRCVPISNHLYFYWYRQILGQKVEFLVSFYNNEISEKSEIFDDQFSVERPDGSNFTLKIRSTKLEDSAMYFCASRDGTSGGYNEQFFGPGTRLTVL.

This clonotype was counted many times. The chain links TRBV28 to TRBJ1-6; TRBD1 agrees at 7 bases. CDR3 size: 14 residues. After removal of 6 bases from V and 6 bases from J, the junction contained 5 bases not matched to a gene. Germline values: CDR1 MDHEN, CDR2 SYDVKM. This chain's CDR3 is CASSRGQTNSPLHF. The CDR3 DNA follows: TGTGCCAGCAGCAGGGGACAGACTAATTCACCCCTCCACTTT.

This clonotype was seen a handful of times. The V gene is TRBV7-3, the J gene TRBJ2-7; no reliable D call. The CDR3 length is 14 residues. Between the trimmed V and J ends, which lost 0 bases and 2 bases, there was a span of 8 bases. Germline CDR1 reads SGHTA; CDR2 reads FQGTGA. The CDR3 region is CASSLTNGPYEQYF. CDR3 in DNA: TGTGCCAGCAGCTTAACTAACGGACCCTACGAGCAGTACTTC.

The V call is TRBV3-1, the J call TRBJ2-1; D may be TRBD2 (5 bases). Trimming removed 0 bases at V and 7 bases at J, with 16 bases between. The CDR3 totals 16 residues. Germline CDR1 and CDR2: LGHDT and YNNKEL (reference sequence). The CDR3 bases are TGTGCCAGCAGCCAAGAACAAGCACCTAGGACTAATGAGCAGTTCTTC. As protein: CASSQEQAPRTNEQFF.

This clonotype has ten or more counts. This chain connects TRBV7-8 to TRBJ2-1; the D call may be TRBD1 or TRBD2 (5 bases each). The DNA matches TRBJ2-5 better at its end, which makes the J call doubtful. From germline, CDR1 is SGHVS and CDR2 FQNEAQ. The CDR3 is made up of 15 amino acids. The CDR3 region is CASSPEGPKSSTQYF. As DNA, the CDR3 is TGTGCCAGCAGCCCCGAGGGACCCAAAAGTTCGACCCAGTACTTC.